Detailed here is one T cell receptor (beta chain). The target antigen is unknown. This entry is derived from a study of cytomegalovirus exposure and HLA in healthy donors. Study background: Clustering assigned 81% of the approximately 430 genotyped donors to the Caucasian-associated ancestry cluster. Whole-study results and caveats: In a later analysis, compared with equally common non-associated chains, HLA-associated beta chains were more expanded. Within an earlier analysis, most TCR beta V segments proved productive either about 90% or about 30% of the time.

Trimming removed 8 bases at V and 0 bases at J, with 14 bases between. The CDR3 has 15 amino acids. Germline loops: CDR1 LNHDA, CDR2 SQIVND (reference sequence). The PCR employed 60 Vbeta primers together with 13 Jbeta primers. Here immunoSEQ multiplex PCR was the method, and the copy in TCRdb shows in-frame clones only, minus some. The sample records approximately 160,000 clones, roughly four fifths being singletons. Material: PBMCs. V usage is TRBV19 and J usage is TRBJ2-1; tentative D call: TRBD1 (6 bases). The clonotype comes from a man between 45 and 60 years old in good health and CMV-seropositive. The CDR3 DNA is TGTGCCAGTGGGCCTTCGGACAGCTCCTACAATGAGCAGTTCTTC. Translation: CASGPSDSSYNEQFF.